The next 28 T cell receptor beta chains were all read from a single sample in a study of beta chain features in type 1 diabetes. Every isolated RNA sample was fully reverse transcribed, so sequencing captured expressed TCRB transcripts. The repertoire was sequenced with immunoSEQ multiplex PCR; TCRdb's copy has only in-frame clones and lacks some. The data contain about 230,000 clones, about 10% of them seen just once; the ten biggest clones take up around 0.031%. Sequencing was carried out using naive CD4+ T cells from blood. Receptor source: a woman between 18 and 29 years old in good health.

The chain carries TRBV29-1 and TRBJ2-1; 9 nucleotides agree with TRBD2. V was clipped by 4 bases and J by 5 bases; unmatched bases: 6. Germline-derived CDR1 and CDR2 are SQVTM and ANQGSEA. The CDR3 runs 14 residues. Here the CDR3 reads CSVGQTSGHNEQFF. CDR3 bases: TGCAGCGTTGGTCAGACTAGCGGCCACAATGAGCAGTTCTTC.

Comment on this clone: The junction departs from the called germline gene at one end, perhaps through a read error. This chain uses TRBV5-1 with TRBJ2-1; 7 bases are shared with TRBD2. Germline loops: CDR1 SGHRS, CDR2 YFSETQ. This CDR3 contains 14 residues. The CDR3 DNA reads as TGCGCCAGCAGATTGGGGACTATAGGCAATGAGCAGTTCTTC. It yields the protein CASRLGTIGNEQFF.

In this sample, this clone turned up a few times. The gene calls are TRBV2 and TRBJ1-4; D unresolved. The germline V gene has CDR1 SNHLY and CDR2 FYNNEI. V was trimmed by 3 bases and J by 3 bases, leaving 5 bases between them. The CDR3 extends over 13 amino acids. CDR3 loop: CASSDPANEKLFF. CDR3 DNA: TGTGCCAGCAGTGACCCAGCTAATGAAAAACTGTTTTTT. Based on the CDR3 plus reference TRBV2 and TRBJ1-4, the full variable domain is EPEVTQTPSHQVTQMGQEVILRCVPISNHLYFYWYRQILGQKVEFLVSFYNNEISEKSEIFDDQFSVERPDGSNFTLKIRSTKLEDSAMYFCASSDPANEKLFFGSGTQLSVL.

The chain combines TRBV4-1 with TRBJ2-3; perhaps TRBD1 as D (5 bases). The CDR3 length is 16 residues. Per the germline V gene, CDR1 is MGHRA and CDR2 is YSYEKL. The V end was cut by 0 bases, the J end by 2 bases, with 12 bases between. CDR3 amino acids: CASSQEGLPNTDTQYF. The CDR3 nucleotides are TGCGCCAGCAGCCAAGAGGGGCTACCTAACACAGATACGCAGTATTTT.

This clone has only a few counts. Other DNA sequences in this specimen translate into the identical CDR3. The chain combines TRBV15 with TRBJ1-5; D not resolved. CDR1 is LNHNV and CDR2 is YYDKDF in the germline V gene (reference sequence). V lost 0 bases and J 4 bases, leaving 7 bases between the germline ends. The CDR3 totals 14 residues. CDR3 nucleotide sequence: TGTGCCACCAGCAGAGATAGAGGAAATCAGCCCCAGCATTTT. The encoded protein is CATSRDRGNQPQHF.

This clone has more than one count but fewer than ten. The chain couples TRBV7-3 to TRBJ1-1; 7 bases are a match to TRBD1. The trim removed 5 bases at V and 11 bases at J, leaving 8 bases unmatched. The CDR3 totals 12 residues. Germline V CDR1 and CDR2: SGHTA, FQGTGA. The CDR3 coding sequence is TGTGCCAGCAGCCCAAGACAGGGTTTGGCTTTCTTT. It is translated as CASSPRQGLAFF.

This clone was picked up a small number of times. The chain employs TRBV19 and TRBJ2-3, with 13 bases lining up with TRBD2. Germline V CDR1 and CDR2: LNHDA, SQIVND (reference sequence). J gave up 7 bases and V 6 bases, and 1 base lay outside the gene matches. The CDR3 runs 13 residues. The CDR3 bases are TGTGCCAGTAGGGGACTAGCGGGACATACGCAGTATTTT. Its protein is CASRGLAGHTQYF.

This clone has more than one count but fewer than ten. V usage is TRBV6-1 and J usage is TRBJ2-2; D is ambiguous. This CDR3 is built from 13 residues. The ends were cut back, 2 bases at V and 5 bases at J, with 6 bases in the middle. Germline V gene data show CDR1 as MNHNS and CDR2 as SASEGT. CDR3 sequence (DNA): TGTGCCAGCAGTGAACTGAGGACCGGGGAGCTGTTTTTT. Translation: CASSELRTGELFF.

This rearrangement joins TRBV27 to TRBJ1-4, with D perhaps matching TRBD1 (6 bases). Trimming shortened V by 2 bases and J by 3 bases, and 10 bases separated the two germline ends. This CDR3 has 15 residues. Germline CDR1 is MNHEY and CDR2 is SMNVEV (reference sequence). CDR3 sequence reads: CASSLGQTSNEKLFF. In DNA form, the CDR3 reads TGTGCCAGCAGTTTAGGACAGACCTCTAATGAAAAACTGTTTTTT.

V is TRBV2 and J is TRBJ2-1, with 12 bases that match TRBD2. The CDR3 is 18 residues long. V trimming: 3 bases; J trimming: 7 bases; junction bases outside the gene matches: 13. Germline values: CDR1 SNHLY, CDR2 FYNNEI. The CDR3: CASSDVSPLAGGSNEQFF. Written as DNA, the CDR3 is TGTGCCAGCAGTGACGTTTCCCCACTAGCGGGAGGATCGAATGAGCAGTTCTTC.

The V call is TRBV7-9, the J call TRBJ1-1; 7 positions match TRBD1. CDR3 length equals 15 residues. Per germline, CDR1 SEHNR and CDR2 FQNEAQ (reference sequence). V dropped 7 bases and J dropped 7; count of bases not matched to a gene: 15. The CDR3, as DNA: TGTGCCAGCATTCCCTCGGGACAGCGGATCCATGAAGCTTTCTTT. It specifies CASIPSGQRIHEAFF.

In this sample, this clone turned up a few times. The J gene is TRBJ2-1, the V gene TRBV6-5; the match to TRBD2 covers 11 bases. Losses at the gene ends were 5 bases for V and 4 bases for J; bases not matched to a gene: 4. The CDR3 sequence is 15 residues long. The germline V gene has CDR1 MNHEY and CDR2 SVGAGI. The CDR3: CASSVVAGGYNEQFF. The CDR3 region has the DNA TGTGCCAGCAGTGTTGTAGCGGGAGGGTACAATGAGCAGTTCTTC.

The gene calls are TRBV28 and TRBJ1-2; weak D call: TRBD1 (6 bases). The CDR3 spans 13 residues. V was clipped by 5 bases and J by 6 bases, with 13 bases between them. Germline-derived CDR1 and CDR2 are MDHEN and SYDVKM. Here the CDR3 DNA reads TGTGCCAGCAGTCCGGGACAAACCGATGGCTACACCTTC. Amino acids: CASSPGQTDGYTF.

This clone has a handful of counts. The chain uses TRBV6-5 and TRBJ1-2, with D hard to call. Germline V gene data show CDR1 as MNHEY and CDR2 as SVGAGI. The V end lost 6 bases, the J end lost 2 bases, and 7 bases lay between the germline ends. The CDR3 contains 12 residues. CDR3 in amino acids: CASSRENYGYTF. DNA for the CDR3: TGTGCCAGCAGCCGAGAAAACTATGGCTACACCTTC.

This clone appeared a single time. This chain links TRBV27 with TRBJ2-5; D might be TRBD2 (6 bases). Per germline, CDR1 MNHEY and CDR2 SMNVEV (reference sequence). Trimming removed 6 bases from V and 5 bases from J, with 19 bases in between. The CDR3 loop spans 15 amino acids. The CDR3 loop reads CASRQGLPAGETQYF. The CDR3 DNA reads as TGTGCCAGCAGGCAGGGCTTACCCGCGGGGGAGACCCAGTACTTC.

The chain carries TRBV27 and TRBJ2-3, with TRBD1 matching 7 bases. Germline V CDR1 and CDR2: MNHEY, SMNVEV (reference sequence). The CDR3 loop spans 15 amino acids. Unmatched junction bases numbered 11, after V lost 7 bases and J lost 4 bases. The CDR3 DNA follows: TGTGCCAGCACCCCCTGGGCAGGGGGATCAGATACGCAGTATTTT. Amino acid sequence: CASTPWAGGSDTQYF.

This rearrangement joins TRBV11-2 to TRBJ2-7; TRBD2 agrees at 9 bases. With 1 base clipped from V and 5 bases from J, the junction kept 15 bases outside the gene matches. The CDR3 spans 18 residues. Germline assignment: CDR1 SGHAT and CDR2 FQNNGV. CDR3 DNA sequence: TGTGCCAGCAGCTTAGGCCTCACCCCCGCGGGAGGGGCCCACGAGCAGTACTTC. Translating it yields CASSLGLTPAGGAHEQYF.

There are a few counts of this clone. The V call is TRBV19, the J call TRBJ2-5; the D gene is possibly TRBD1 (5 bases). V lost 4 bases, J lost 2 bases, and 8 bases lay in between. Germline V gives CDR1 LNHDA, CDR2 SQIVND (reference sequence). The CDR3 runs 13 residues. CDR3 sequence: CASSRQQQETQYF. The DNA of the CDR3 is TGTGCCAGTAGTAGACAGCAACAAGAGACCCAGTACTTC.

This clone has ten or more counts. This chain links TRBV7-2 with TRBJ2-7; 9 positions match TRBD2. The length of the CDR3 is 15 residues. V lost 5 bases to trimming and J lost 1 base; unmatched junction nucleotides: 6. CDR1 and CDR2 from the germline V gene are SGHTA and FQGNSA. Written as DNA, the CDR3 is TGTGCCAGCAGCAGGACTAGCGCCGGGTCCTACGAGCAGTACTTC. Amino acids: CASSRTSAGSYEQYF. The variable domain in full, completed from reference TRBV7-2 and TRBJ2-7, reads GAGVSQSPSNKVTEKGKDVELRCDPISGHTALYWYRQSLGQGLEFLIYFQGNSAPDKSGLPSDRFSAERTGGSVSTLTIQRTQQEDSAVYLCASSRTSAGSYEQYFGPGTRLTVT.

The chain carries TRBV30 and TRBJ2-5, with 10 bases aligning to TRBD2. This CDR3 contains 12 residues. Germline-derived CDR1 and CDR2 are GTSNPN and SVGIG (reference sequence). After removal of 4 bases from V and 8 bases from J, the junction contained 4 bases not matched to a gene. The DNA of the CDR3 is TGTGCCTGGACTAGCGGGGGTAGAACCCAGTACTTC. As protein: CAWTSGGRTQYF.

This clone was seen only a few times. V usage is TRBV28 and J usage is TRBJ1-1, with D hard to call. The CDR3 covers 13 residues. Germline values: CDR1 MDHEN, CDR2 SYDVKM. Trimming cost V 6 bases and J 1 base, with 9 bases left between them. CDR3 loop: CASRKTGNTEAFF. CDR3 coding DNA: TGTGCCAGCAGAAAAACTGGGAACACTGAAGCTTTCTTT. The full variable domain, rest sourced from reference TRBV28 and TRBJ1-1, is DVKVTQSSRYLVKRTGEKVFLECVQDMDHENMFWYRQDPGLGLRLIYFSYDVKMKEKGDIPEGYSVSREKKERFSLILESASTNQTSMYLCASRKTGNTEAFFGQGTRLTVV.

This clone was counted many times. Sequence at one end of the junction differs from germline and may be a read error. The chain couples TRBV6-1 to TRBJ2-7; D remains ambiguous. CDR3 length: 10 residues. Germline V CDR1 and CDR2: MNHNS, SASEGT. The CDR3 sequence is CASSEAIRHF. In DNA, the CDR3 is TGTGCCAGCAGTGAAGCAATCCGTCACTTC.

This clone has just a few counts. The chain carries TRBV27 and TRBJ2-5; possible D gene TRBD2, 6 bases. CDR3 length: 14 residues. Deletions cut 3 bases from V and 5 bases from J, with 13 bases between. The germline V gene has CDR1 MNHEY and CDR2 SMNVEV (reference sequence). As DNA, the CDR3 is TGTGCCAGCAGTTTGACCGCGGGGTTCGAGACCCAGTACTTC. This translates into CASSLTAGFETQYF.

The chain carries TRBV4-1 and TRBJ2-1; 11 bases map to TRBD1. The CDR3 is made up of 17 amino acids. Germline assignment: CDR1 MGHRA and CDR2 YSYEKL. V shed 4 bases and J 5 bases; nucleotides not matched to a gene: 10. CDR3: CASSLVGGQGANNEQFF. The CDR3 nucleotides are TGCGCCAGCAGCCTTGTGGGAGGACAGGGGGCTAACAATGAGCAGTTCTTC.

This clone was observed a few times. This chain links TRBV7-9 with TRBJ1-1, with D perhaps matching TRBD1 (6 bases). V lost 1 base and J lost 0, with 15 bases in between. CDR1 is SEHNR and CDR2 is FQNEAQ in the germline V gene (reference sequence). This CDR3 contains 17 residues. The CDR3 DNA reads TGTGCCAGCAGCTTAGGTCCACTAGGACAGCTGAACACTGAAGCTTTCTTT. Residues: CASSLGPLGQLNTEAFF.

At least ten counts were recorded for this clone. The genes are TRBV7-2 and TRBJ2-5; no clear D gene. The CDR3 has 12 residues. Germline-derived CDR1 and CDR2 are SGHTA and FQGNSA. The V end lost 4 bases, the J end lost 7 bases, and 10 bases lay between the germline ends. The CDR3 nucleotides are TGTGCCAGCAGCTCTCCCCTAGGGACCCAGTACTTC. Translated: CASSSPLGTQYF.

The CDR3 loop reads CASSPRGGRDYEQYF. CDR3 bases: TGTGCCAGCAGCCCCCGGGGGGGGAGGGACTACGAGCAGTACTTC. The V and J genes are TRBV2 and TRBJ2-7; 8 bases are a match to TRBD2. Unmatched junction bases numbered 10, after V lost 6 bases and J lost 3 bases. CDR3 length: 15 amino acids. Germline V CDR1 and CDR2: SNHLY, FYNNEI. Full variable domain (missing parts from reference TRBV2 and TRBJ2-7): EPEVTQTPSHQVTQMGQEVILRCVPISNHLYFYWYRQILGQKVEFLVSFYNNEISEKSEIFDDQFSVERPDGSNFTLKIRSTKLEDSAMYFCASSPRGGRDYEQYFGPGTRLTVT.

The rearrangement uses TRBV5-1 and TRBJ2-7; D might be TRBD2 (6 bases). Germline assignment: CDR1 SGHRS and CDR2 YFSETQ. This CDR3 region has 14 residues. Trimming took 5 bases from V and 2 from J, leaving 14 bases between them. This CDR3 reads CASRWREATYEQYF. DNA of the CDR3: TGCGCCAGCAGATGGCGGGAAGCTACCTACGAGCAGTACTTC.